The T cell receptor beta chain described here comes from a study of T-cell memory formation after mild COVID-19. Germline CDR1 is SEHNR and CDR2 is FQNEAQ (reference sequence). The CDR3 runs 19 residues. The ends lost 3 bases at V and 7 bases at J; junction bases unmatched: 19. This clonotype was seen a handful of times. The antigen is unknown. TCRdb redid the calling of the 5' RACE reads with MiXCR, one entry per CDR3 protein. This sample has hundreds of thousands of distinct CDR3 sequences, with 15% found just once. General observations from the study: For contracting clones, CD4+ ones sat mainly in CM and EM, CD8+ in EMRA. Memory from before infection featured some responding clones, which suggests cross-reactive memory joined. Clones contracting across day 15 to 85 had a balanced CD4/CD8 profile; later expanding clones leaned CD4+.

The chain links TRBV7-9 to TRBJ2-1, with 9 bases identical to TRBD2. The sample taken for sequencing was PBMCs or a T cell subset sorted from them (not recorded which). The receptor was isolated from an adult woman who had mild COVID-19 (a few samples of this study predate the infection). Cell type and time point are not known. The CDR3 loop reads CASSLSMASGDHSSNEQFF. CDR3 bases: TGTGCCAGCAGCTTGTCCATGGCTAGCGGGGACCACTCCTCGAATGAGCAGTTCTTC.